Below are 17 T cell receptor beta chains sequenced from a single sample in a study of T cell responses to AZD1222 COVID-19 vaccine. TCRdb's copy holds only in-frame clones and misses some; the assay was immunoSEQ multiplex PCR. The sample lists about 140,000 clones, approximately 90% occurring once. The sequencing here drew on peripheral blood, taken on day 0 of AZD1222 vaccination. The receptors originated from an adult in good health.

This clone was seen only once. An end of the junction does not agree with germline; a read error may underlie this. The V call is TRBV7-7, the J call TRBJ2-1; the D gene is possibly TRBD2 (5 bases). Germline CDR1 SSHAT, CDR2 FNYEAQ (reference sequence). The CDR3 length is 14 residues. This CDR3 is CASSKREGIEEQFF. DNA of the CDR3: TGTGCTAGCAGCAAGAGAGAGGGAATCGAGGAGCAGTTCTTC.

This chain uses TRBV3-1 (or the pseudogene TRBV3-2) with TRBJ1-1; D is ambiguous. Germline V gene data show CDR1 as LGHDT and CDR2 as YNNKEL (reference sequence). The V gene lost 1 base and the J gene lost 4 bases, with 10 bases spanning the gap. The CDR3 is made up of 14 amino acids. CDR3 loop: CASSQGQKSTEAFF. The CDR3, as DNA: TGTGCCAGCAGCCAAGGGCAGAAGTCCACTGAAGCTTTCTTT.

The chain links TRBV7-9 to TRBJ1-2; D uncertain. The CDR3 has 16 amino acids. Germline V CDR1 and CDR2: SEHNR, FQNEAQ (reference sequence). V dropped 1 base and J dropped 4 bases, with 16 bases sitting between them. CDR3 sequence (DNA): TGTGCCAGCAGCTTAGGTTCCGGTGTCAGAACCTATGGCTACACCTTC. It codes for CASSLGSGVRTYGYTF.

The chain recombines TRBV12-3 or TRBV12-4 with TRBJ2-7, with D possibly TRBD2 on 6 matching bases. V was cut by 6 bases and J by 7 bases, with 16 bases left in between. This CDR3 has 13 residues. As DNA, the CDR3 is TGTGCCAGCAGAGAGACCGGGACTGCAGAGCAGTACTTC. Encoded protein: CASRETGTAEQYF.

This clone was seen once. The chain couples TRBV9 to TRBJ1-3, with TRBD1 as a possible D gene (5 bases). V was shortened by 3 bases and J by 4 bases, with 17 bases between the two germline ends. The germline V gene encodes CDR1 SGDLS and CDR2 YYNGEE. This CDR3 comprises 16 residues. CDR3 region: CASSAVFSGGGNTIYF. In nucleotides, the CDR3 is TGTGCCAGCAGCGCTGTGTTTAGCGGGGGAGGAAACACCATATATTTT.

The chain combines TRBV18 with TRBJ2-7, with 13 bases aligning to TRBD2. The CDR3 is 16 amino acids. Germline values: CDR1 KGHSH, CDR2 LQKENI. After removal of 1 base from V and 5 bases from J, the junction contained 5 bases not matched to a gene. CDR3 sequence (DNA): TGTGCCAGCTCACCACGCGGACTAGCGGGAGAGAACGAGCAGTACTTC. It yields the protein CASSPRGLAGENEQYF.

The chain couples TRBV24-1 to TRBJ2-2; 8 nucleotides line up with TRBD1. The germline CDR1 and CDR2 sequences are KGHDR and SFDVKD. V lost 10 bases and J lost 4; bases outside the gene matches: 4. The CDR3 contains 13 residues. The CDR3 loop reads CATGQGGTGELFF. In nucleotides, the CDR3 is TGTGCCACAGGACAGGGAGGCACCGGGGAGCTGTTTTTT.

The chain combines TRBV11-2 with TRBJ1-3; D unclear. Germline CDR1 SGHAT, CDR2 FQNNGV. This CDR3 has 16 amino acids. V lost 0 bases, J lost 0 bases, and 9 bases lay in between. CDR3 residues: CASSLDVRSSGNTIYF. CDR3 DNA: TGTGCCAGCAGCTTAGATGTCCGCAGCTCTGGAAACACCATATATTTT.

The chain joins TRBV4-3 to TRBJ2-2; D call uncertain. Looked up from germline, CDR1 is LGHNA and CDR2 is YSLEER. V dropped 5 bases and J dropped 3 bases, with 10 bases sitting between them. The CDR3 is made up of 14 amino acids. CDR3 nucleotide sequence: TGCGCCAGCAGCGACGTCCCGGACACCGGGGAGCTGTTTTTT. Its translation: CASSDVPDTGELFF.

The chain is built from TRBV5-1 and TRBJ2-7; D possibly corresponds to TRBD1 (5 bases). CDR3 length: 13 amino acids. Deletions cut 1 base from V and 4 bases from J, with 9 bases between. Germline V gene sequence: CDR1 SGHRS, CDR2 YFSETQ. As DNA, the CDR3 is TGCGCCAGCAGCTTGACCGACAGTTACGAGCAGTACTTC. Amino acids: CASSLTDSYEQYF.

The rearrangement joins TRBV4-2 to TRBJ2-1; no definite D call. The CDR3 sequence is 15 residues long. Germline CDR1 is LGHNA and CDR2 is YNFKEQ. V dropped 4 bases and J dropped 1 base, with 11 bases sitting between them. CDR3 coding DNA: TGTGCCAGCAGCCGGGATGCACGGTCCTACAATGAGCAGTTCTTC. Protein: CASSRDARSYNEQFF.

This clone was detected once. The V call is TRBV11-3, the J call TRBJ1-2; D is undetermined. The V end was cut by 2 bases, the J end by 3 bases, with 7 bases between. Germline lookup yields CDR1 SGHNT and CDR2 YENEEA. The CDR3 contains 13 residues. The DNA for the CDR3 is TGTGCCAGCAGCTTATACTTTGACTATGGCTACACCTTC. Amino acids: CASSLYFDYGYTF.

The genes are TRBV12-5 and TRBJ1-3; D is uncertain. The germline CDR1 and CDR2 sequences are LGHNT and FRNRAP. With 0 bases removed from V and 0 bases from J, the gap between germline ends came to 27 bases. CDR3 size: 22 residues. This CDR3 is CASGLVRVRLQTSPLSGNTIYF. CDR3 DNA sequence: TGTGCTAGTGGTTTGGTACGGGTGAGACTCCAGACCTCCCCTCTCTCTGGAAACACCATATATTTT.

The CDR3 is CASSLGHQRGYGYTF. CDR3 nucleotides: TGTGCCAGCAGCCTAGGACATCAACGGGGCTATGGCTACACCTTC. The genes are TRBV7-9 and TRBJ1-2; TRBD1 might be the D (5 bases). Trimming pared 5 bases from V and 4 bases from J, leaving 17 bases between. The germline CDR1 and CDR2 sequences are SEHNR and FQNEAQ (reference sequence). This CDR3 is 15 amino acids long. The variable domain in full, completed from reference TRBV7-9 and TRBJ1-2, reads DTGVSQNPRHKITKRGQNVTFRCDPISEHNRLYWYRQTLGQGPEFLTYFQNEAQLEKSRLLSDRFSAERPKGSFSTLEIQRTEQGDSAMYLCASSLGHQRGYGYTFGSGTRLTVV.

V gene TRBV10-2 combines with J gene TRBJ2-1; D might be TRBD1 (6 bases). Trimming took 4 bases from V and 7 from J, leaving 14 bases between them. The germline gives CDR1 WSHSY, CDR2 SAAADI. The length of the CDR3 is 14 residues. DNA for the CDR3: TGCGCCAGCAGTGTACAGGGCTTAGCTAATGAGCAGTTCTTC. This sequence encodes CASSVQGLANEQFF.

This chain connects TRBV2 to TRBJ2-1; D gene uncertain. V was shortened by 4 bases and J by 6 bases, with 10 bases between the two germline ends. CDR1 is SNHLY and CDR2 is FYNNEI in the germline V gene. This CDR3 is 13 amino acids long. CDR3 sequence: CASSVWALNEQFF. For the CDR3, the DNA is TGTGCCAGCAGTGTCTGGGCCCTCAATGAGCAGTTCTTC.

The chain combines TRBV19 with TRBJ1-1; D possibly corresponds to TRBD1 (5 bases). Trimming pared 6 bases from V and 5 bases from J, leaving 13 bases between. Germline CDR1 reads LNHDA; CDR2 reads SQIVND (reference sequence). CDR3 length: 13 amino acids. CDR3 in amino acids: CASSLTRGTEAFF. The CDR3 DNA follows: TGTGCCAGTAGCTTAACCCGGGGGACTGAAGCTTTCTTT.